These 25 T cell receptor beta chains came from one sample sequenced in a study of blood T cells in healthy people across ages. The use of a sample-barcoded 5' primer and a J-beta primer mix characterized a second PCR of roughly 7 to 11 cycles. TCRdb analysed the 5' RACE reads with MiXCR anew, one entry per CDR3 protein. The repertoire has 450,000 to 700,000 distinct CDR3 sequences, 25% to 30% of them found once; the top ten carry approximately 17%. Sequencing was performed on blood. These receptors were taken from a woman aged 70 to 79 in good health.

The genes are TRBV7-8 and TRBJ1-1, with TRBD1 as a possible D gene (5 bases). Germline V gives CDR1 SGHVS, CDR2 FQNEAQ. Deletions cut 4 bases from V and 11 bases from J, with 17 bases between. The CDR3 runs 13 residues. The CDR3 sequence: CASSWQGRHVAFF. DNA for the CDR3: TGTGCCAGCAGCTGGCAGGGCCGACACGTGGCTTTCTTT.

The rearrangement uses TRBV6-2 or TRBV6-3 and TRBJ1-2; D not certain. This CDR3 has 14 residues. Deletions cut 9 bases from V and 4 bases from J, with 18 bases between. CDR1 is MNHEY and CDR2 is SVGEGT in the germline V gene. The CDR3 DNA follows: TGTGCCAGTCTCACCCGCGGAGTTTTCTATGGCTACACCTTC. This gives the protein CASLTRGVFYGYTF.

This clonotype has only a few counts. The chain employs TRBV7-9 and TRBJ2-7, with D perhaps TRBD2 (6 bases). Trimming removed 5 bases at V and 2 bases at J, with 16 bases between. Germline V gene sequence: CDR1 SEHNR, CDR2 FQNEAQ (reference sequence). The CDR3 length is 15 residues. The CDR3 is CASSRWGGTTYEQYF. DNA of the CDR3: TGTGCCAGCAGCCGGTGGGGCGGGACCACCTACGAGCAGTACTTC.

The gene calls are TRBV7-9 and TRBJ1-4, with D perhaps matching TRBD1 (6 bases). Trimming cost V 1 base and J 4 bases, with 10 bases left between them. Germline V gene sequence: CDR1 SEHNR, CDR2 FQNEAQ (reference sequence). There are 15 residues in the CDR3. The CDR3 nucleotides are TGTGCCAGCAGCTTAGGGGACACCCGTAATGAAAAACTGTTTTTT. Protein product: CASSLGDTRNEKLFF.

This clonotype was observed a handful of times. V usage is TRBV2 and J usage is TRBJ1-4; D not resolved. The ends were cut back, 1 base at V and 9 bases at J, with 3 bases in the middle. Germline CDR1 SNHLY, CDR2 FYNNEI. This CDR3 is 11 amino acids long. CDR3 in amino acids: CASSEVQKLFF. In DNA form, the CDR3 reads TGTGCCAGCAGTGAAGTACAAAAACTGTTTTTT.

This clonotype showed up just a few times. The chain has TRBV6-6 and TRBJ2-5; no firm D call. The germline CDR1 and CDR2 sequences are MNHNY and SVGAGI (reference sequence). V shed 8 bases and J shed 1 base, with 8 bases lying between them. This CDR3 comprises 12 residues. The CDR3 is CASPGSQETQYF. The DNA for the CDR3 is TGTGCCAGCCCCGGCAGCCAAGAGACCCAGTACTTC.

The chain uses TRBV6-6 and TRBJ2-1; D might be TRBD1 or TRBD2, each matching 5 bases. The ends were cut back, 8 bases at V and 3 bases at J, with 8 bases in the middle. There are 12 residues in the CDR3. Germline V lookup: CDR1 MNHNY, CDR2 SVGAGI (reference sequence). The CDR3 DNA follows: TGTGCCAGCGGGGACCGCTACAATGAGCAGTTCTTC. Protein product: CASGDRYNEQFF.

This clonotype was seen only a few times. The chain is built from TRBV2 and TRBJ1-2; 7 positions agree with TRBD1. Germline values: CDR1 SNHLY, CDR2 FYNNEI. V was pared by 0 bases and J by 8 bases, with 9 bases of the junction left unmatched. CDR3 length: 15 amino acids. The DNA of the CDR3 is TGTGCCAGCAGTGAAGCCGGACAGGCTACTTACGGCTACACCTTC. It encodes CASSEAGQATYGYTF.

The CDR3 nucleotides read TGTGCCAGCAGCTTGACTAGCGGGTTGGGCTACGAGCAGTACTTC. Translation: CASSLTSGLGYEQYF. This chain joins TRBV7-2 and TRBJ2-7; TRBD2 aligns across 10 bases. CDR3 length: 15 residues. Trimming removed 3 bases from V and 3 bases from J; junction bases left unmatched: 5. In germline, CDR1 is SGHTA, CDR2 FQGNSA. The whole variable domain, remainder taken from reference TRBV7-2 and TRBJ2-7, is GAGVSQSPSNKVTEKGKDVELRCDPISGHTALYWYRQSLGQGLEFLIYFQGNSAPDKSGLPSDRFSAERTGGSVSTLTIQRTQQEDSAVYLCASSLTSGLGYEQYFGPGTRLTVT.

At least ten counts were recorded for this clonotype. This chain joins TRBV5-1 and TRBJ2-5; D is perhaps TRBD2 (6 bases). The CDR3 spans 14 residues. Germline CDR1 and CDR2: SGHRS and YFSETQ. Trimming took 3 bases from V and 1 from J, leaving 10 bases between them. CDR3 nucleotides: TGCGCCAGCAGCTGGGACTCGACCCAAGAGACCCAGTACTTC. It is translated as CASSWDSTQETQYF.

The genes are TRBV19 and TRBJ2-5, with D possibly TRBD2 on 6 matching bases. Trimming pared 2 bases from V and 2 bases from J, leaving 9 bases between. The germline V gene encodes CDR1 LNHDA and CDR2 SQIVND (reference sequence). The CDR3 has 14 residues. CDR3 sequence reads: CASSISAGQETQYF. CDR3 nucleotide sequence: TGTGCCAGTAGTATAAGTGCGGGACAAGAGACCCAGTACTTC.

The chain carries TRBV5-1 and TRBJ2-7; D call uncertain. Germline V gene lookup returns CDR1 SGHRS and CDR2 YFSETQ. The CDR3 extends over 14 amino acids. V lost 4 bases and J lost 6, with 17 bases in between. Here the CDR3 DNA reads TGCGCCAGCAGCGTTAGACAATTCAGTAGCGAGCAGTACTTC. This sequence encodes CASSVRQFSSEQYF.

This chain connects TRBV29-1 to TRBJ2-4; TRBD1 agrees at 7 bases. The junction had 5 bases not matched to a gene; V was cut back by 6 bases and J by 6 bases. Germline V gives CDR1 SQVTM, CDR2 ANQGSEA. This CDR3 is 12 amino acids long. This chain's CDR3 is CSVRGMGNIQYF. The CDR3 nucleotides read TGCAGCGTCAGGGGGATGGGAAACATTCAGTACTTC.

This clonotype was counted only a few times. V is TRBV27 and J is TRBJ1-4; D perhaps matches TRBD1 (5 bases). The CDR3 totals 12 residues. V was trimmed by 7 bases and J by 5 bases, leaving 8 bases between them. CDR1 is MNHEY and CDR2 is SMNVEV in the germline V gene (reference sequence). CDR3 protein: CASKRGNEKLFF. CDR3 coding DNA: TGTGCCAGCAAACGGGGGAATGAAAAACTGTTTTTT.

Only a few counts were recorded for this clonotype. The chain is built from TRBV9 and TRBJ1-2; the D is unclear. The V end lost 4 bases, the J end lost 2 bases, and 12 bases lay between the germline ends. CDR1 is SGDLS and CDR2 is YYNGEE in the germline V gene. The CDR3 loop spans 14 amino acids. CDR3: CASSTSETNYGYTF. Here the CDR3 DNA reads TGTGCCAGCAGCACCTCTGAGACCAACTATGGCTACACCTTC.

This clonotype was counted between two and nine times. The chain joins TRBV4-3 to TRBJ2-5; no reliable D call. The J call may not be correct, given that the DNA end is closer to TRBJ2-7. Germline-derived CDR1 and CDR2 are LGHNA and YSLEER. The CDR3 has 13 residues. CDR3 residues: CASSQDIGYEQYF. As DNA, the CDR3 is TGCGCCAGCAGCCAAGATATCGGCTACGAGCAGTACTTC.

The chain employs TRBV11-2 and TRBJ1-2, with unresolved D. Germline V gene lookup returns CDR1 SGHAT and CDR2 FQNNGV. This CDR3 comprises 14 residues. V was trimmed by 4 bases and J by 4 bases, leaving 13 bases between them. CDR3 residues: CASSSFRTTYGYTF. The DNA for the CDR3 is TGTGCCAGCAGCTCCTTTCGGACGACCTATGGCTACACCTTC.

This clonotype was seen a handful of times. The rearrangement joins TRBV9 to TRBJ2-1; 8 bases fit TRBD2. V shed 7 bases, J shed 3 bases, and the junction held 12 bases outside the gene matches. CDR1 and CDR2 from the germline V gene are SGDLS and YYNGEE. The CDR3 totals 16 residues. CDR3 residues: CASARGGRGFYNEQFF. CDR3 DNA: TGTGCCAGCGCCCGGGGGGGCCGGGGGTTCTACAATGAGCAGTTCTTC.

This clonotype was recorded a few times. This chain connects TRBV3-1 to TRBJ2-3, with D possibly matching TRBD2 (6 bases). In germline, CDR1 is LGHDT, CDR2 YNNKEL (reference sequence). This CDR3 comprises 16 residues. Trimming took 0 bases from V and 1 from J, leaving 11 bases between them. CDR3 region: CASSQERLVRTDTQYF. The CDR3 DNA reads as TGTGCCAGCAGCCAAGAGAGACTAGTCCGCACAGATACGCAGTATTTT.

V and J are TRBV4-3 and TRBJ2-6; unclear D gene. V lost 1 base to trimming and J lost 1 base, with 11 bases between them. Germline values: CDR1 LGHNA, CDR2 YSLEER. This CDR3 is 17 amino acids long. The CDR3 spells CASSQGQQPSGANVLTF. The CDR3 DNA reads as TGCGCCAGCAGCCAAGGACAACAGCCGTCTGGGGCCAACGTCCTGACTTTC.

This sequence joins TRBV20-1 and TRBJ2-3; the D gene is possibly TRBD1 (6 bases). The CDR3 runs to 15 residues. CDR1 is DFQATT, CDR2 SNEGSKA, per germline (reference sequence). V was cut by 2 bases and J by 4 bases, with 16 bases left in between. The CDR3 here is CSARKDSGIADTQYF. The CDR3 DNA sequence: TGCAGTGCTAGAAAGGACAGTGGGATCGCAGATACGCAGTATTTT.

V usage is TRBV5-7 and J usage is TRBJ2-6; TRBD2 agrees at 8 bases. TRBV5-7 is an open reading frame, and its role is uncertain. The V gene end was trimmed by 0 bases and the J gene end by 2 bases; junction bases not matched to a gene: 4. CDR3 size: 17 residues. The CDR3 nucleotides read TGTGCCAGCAGCTTGGGACAGCGGGGGACTGGGGCCAACGTCCTGACTTTC. Its translation: CASSLGQRGTGANVLTF.

This clonotype was observed a few times. The V and J genes are TRBV9 and TRBJ1-3; D unresolved. The CDR3 runs 16 residues. Trimming left V 0 bases short and J 0 bases short, with 10 bases between. Germline CDR1 is SGDLS and CDR2 is YYNGEE. The CDR3 DNA sequence: TGTGCCAGCAGCGTAGATCGGGCCAACTCTGGAAACACCATATATTTT. Its protein is CASSVDRANSGNTIYF.

A few counts support this clonotype. In nucleotides, the CDR3 is TGTGCCAGCAGCTTAGATGTTGAGAACTATGGCTACACCTTC. As protein: CASSLDVENYGYTF. V usage is TRBV11-3 and J usage is TRBJ1-2; D uncertain. The CDR3 loop spans 14 amino acids. Germline V CDR1 and CDR2: SGHNT, YENEEA. V shed 0 bases and J shed 2 bases, with 7 bases lying between them.

This clonotype was observed a handful of times. The chain is built from TRBV18 and TRBJ1-1, with D perhaps TRBD1 (5 bases). Germline CDR1 KGHSH, CDR2 LQKENI. The CDR3 is 13 residues long. The germline V and J ends were trimmed by 8 bases and 4 bases, with 14 bases remaining between them. The CDR3 spells CASRMGEGTEAFF. The CDR3 DNA is TGTGCCAGCCGAATGGGGGAAGGCACTGAAGCTTTCTTT. The full variable domain, rest sourced from reference TRBV18 and TRBJ1-1, is NAGVMQNPRHLVRRRGQEARLRCSPMKGHSHVYWYRQLPEEGLKFMVYLQKENIIDESGMPKERFSAEFPKEGPSILRIQQVVRGDSAAYFCASRMGEGTEAFFGQGTRLTVV.